The rows below give T cell receptor beta chains drawn from one sample of a study of blood T cell repertoires in COVID-19. Libraries were prepared by immunoSEQ multiplex PCR; TCRdb keeps only in-frame clonotypes and omits some of them. This repertoire shows over 250,000 clones, 91% found once; its top ten account for over 2%. Sequencing was performed on peripheral blood. The receptors were sampled from a woman younger than 45 with COVID-19, enrolled during active disease. CDR3s include the opening cysteine and the closing phenylalanine or tryptophan. The order of the fields is clone size, D gene, V gene, J gene, CDR3 DNA, CDR3 protein. The D gene is left open where the match is weak. Clone size is stated in some rows and not others, as once, few, many or a class when expanded.

.	TRBD2	TRBV29-1	TRBJ2-7	TGCAGCGTTGAAGATCTGGGGGGGGTTCGTTACGAGCAGTACTTC	CSVEDLGGVRYEQYF
.	.	TRBV9	TRBJ1-1	TGTGCCAGCGGCGAGACAGCGGCGGGGGCCACTGAAGCTTTCTTT	CASGETAAGATEAFF
few	TRBD1	TRBV5-6	TRBJ2-5	TGTGCCAGCAGTTGGGACAGCCAAGAGACCCAGTACTTC	CASSWDSQETQYF
few	.	TRBV10-3	TRBJ2-2	TGTGCCATCAGTGAGAATACAGGGCCCTCAGCCCGGGGCACCGGGGAGCTGTTTTTT	CAISENTGPSARGTGELFF
.	.	TRBV9	TRBJ2-7	TGTGCCAGCAGCGGGGTAGCGCCCTACGAGCAGTACTTC	CASSGVAPYEQYF
.	.	TRBV21-1	TRBJ2-7	TGTGCCAGCAGCAGCTACATACGGGGGGGTGGCGAGCAGTACTTC	CASSSYIRGGGEQYF
few	.	TRBV5-1	TRBJ1-2	TGCGCCAGCAGCACGGACGGATGGGGCAATGGCTACACCTTC	CASSTDGWGNGYTF
.	TRBD1	TRBV5-1	TRBJ1-2	TGCGCCAGCAGCTTGCCGGATAGAGGGGGCTACTATGGCTACACCTTC	CASSLPDRGGYYGYTF
few	.	TRBV2	TRBJ1-5	TGTGCCAGCATGTCCGCAGTCAATCAGCCCCAGCATTTT	CASMSAVNQPQHF
once	.	TRBV6-5	TRBJ1-1	TGTGCCAGCAGTCGGGTGAACACTGAAGCTTTCTTT	CASSRVNTEAFF
.	TRBD1	TRBV5-8	TRBJ1-1	TGTGCCAGCAGCGCCGGACAGGGGGGCATTGAAGCTTTCTTT	CASSAGQGGIEAFF
.	TRBD2	TRBV6-1	TRBJ2-7	TGTGCCAGCAGTGAAGCGCTTCGTCCTAGCGGGTACGAGCAGTACTTC	CASSEALRPSGYEQYF
once	.	TRBV15	TRBJ2-1	TGTGCCACCAGCAGCTCAGGGTCCTACAATGAGCAGTTCTTC	CATSSSGSYNEQFF
.	.	TRBV9	TRBJ2-4	TGTGCCAGCAGCGTAGCGGGACAAGACATTCAGTACTTC	CASSVAGQDIQYF
.	.	TRBV10-3	TRBJ2-1	TGTGCCATCAGTGAGTCGGCTGGGGACAACAATGAGCAGTTCTTC	CAISESAGDNNEQFF
.	.	TRBV4-2	TRBJ2-2	TGTGCCAGCAGCCAAGACGGAGACTTCACCGGGGAGCTGTTTTTT	CASSQDGDFTGELFF
.	TRBD2	TRBV30	TRBJ2-2	TGTGCCTGGAGTTTTAGAGGGACACCGGGACTAGCGGTGAACACCGGGGAGCTGTTTTTT	CAWSFRGTPGLAVNTGELFF
once	.	TRBV19	TRBJ1-1	TGTGCCAGTAGTATATCAAAGAACACTGAAGCTTTCTTT	CASSISKNTEAFF
.	.	TRBV27	TRBJ1-5	TGTGCCAGCAGTCCCAGGGGATTCAATCAGCCCCAGCATTTT	CASSPRGFNQPQHF
.	TRBD2	TRBV2	TRBJ2-5	TGTGCCAGCAGGCCGGGACTAGATAAGACCCAGTACTTC	CASRPGLDKTQYF
.	TRBD2	TRBV12-3/TRBV12-4	TRBJ2-1	TGTGCCAGCAGGAAGACTAGCATAAATGAGCAGTTCTTC	CASRKTSINEQFF
.	TRBD1	TRBV3-1/TRBV3-2	TRBJ1-1	TGTGCCAGCATGGGACAGTACACTGAAGCTTTCTTT	CASMGQYTEAFF
.	.	TRBV7-2	TRBJ2-5	TGTGCCAGCAGCCCTCAACAGGGAGAGTGGGAGACCCAGTACTTC	CASSPQQGEWETQYF
.	TRBD1	TRBV10-3	TRBJ1-2	TGTGCCATTACCCGGGACAGGGGGCGAGCGGATGGCTACACCTTC	CAITRDRGRADGYTF
.	.	TRBV20-1	TRBJ1-6	TGCAGTGCTAGTCCTGGGCCCTATAATTCACCCCTCCACTTT	CSASPGPYNSPLHF
.	TRBD1	TRBV2	TRBJ1-2	TGTGCCAGCAGGCCCACAGGGGGCTCTGGCTATGGCTACACCTTC	CASRPTGGSGYGYTF
.	.	TRBV7-9	TRBJ1-1	TGTGCCAGCAGCTTAGAGGGGTTTGCTGAAGCTTTCTTT	CASSLEGFAEAFF
.	TRBD1	TRBV2	TRBJ1-1	TGTGCCAGCAGTGAAGATAGGGACAGGGTGTCGTTCTTT	CASSEDRDRVSFF
.	TRBD1	TRBV9	TRBJ1-2	TGTGCCAGCAGCCCACAACCGGGACAGGGGGGAGGCTACACCTTC	CASSPQPGQGGGYTF
.	.	TRBV9	TRBJ2-7	TGTGCCAGCTCACAAGGCGGTACGGGGGATTACTACGAGCAGTACTTC	CASSQGGTGDYYEQYF
.	TRBD1	TRBV27	TRBJ2-7	TGTGCCAGCAGTTTATCGGGTGGGACAGTACCCTACGAGCAGTACTTC	CASSLSGGTVPYEQYF
once	.	TRBV18	TRBJ1-1	TGTGCCAGCTCACCCATGGCAACCTTGAACACTGAAGCTTTCTTT	CASSPMATLNTEAFF
.	TRBD1	TRBV5-1	TRBJ1-6	TGCGCCAGCAGCTTCGGACAGGGCTATAATTCACCCCTCCACTTT	CASSFGQGYNSPLHF
.	TRBD1	TRBV27	TRBJ1-2	TGTGCCAGCAGTTTAACAGGGGTCTATGGCTACACCTTC	CASSLTGVYGYTF
.	TRBD1	TRBV7-3	TRBJ2-1	TGTGCCAGCAGCTTGACAGGGGGATCCAGTGAGCAGTTCTTC	CASSLTGGSSEQFF